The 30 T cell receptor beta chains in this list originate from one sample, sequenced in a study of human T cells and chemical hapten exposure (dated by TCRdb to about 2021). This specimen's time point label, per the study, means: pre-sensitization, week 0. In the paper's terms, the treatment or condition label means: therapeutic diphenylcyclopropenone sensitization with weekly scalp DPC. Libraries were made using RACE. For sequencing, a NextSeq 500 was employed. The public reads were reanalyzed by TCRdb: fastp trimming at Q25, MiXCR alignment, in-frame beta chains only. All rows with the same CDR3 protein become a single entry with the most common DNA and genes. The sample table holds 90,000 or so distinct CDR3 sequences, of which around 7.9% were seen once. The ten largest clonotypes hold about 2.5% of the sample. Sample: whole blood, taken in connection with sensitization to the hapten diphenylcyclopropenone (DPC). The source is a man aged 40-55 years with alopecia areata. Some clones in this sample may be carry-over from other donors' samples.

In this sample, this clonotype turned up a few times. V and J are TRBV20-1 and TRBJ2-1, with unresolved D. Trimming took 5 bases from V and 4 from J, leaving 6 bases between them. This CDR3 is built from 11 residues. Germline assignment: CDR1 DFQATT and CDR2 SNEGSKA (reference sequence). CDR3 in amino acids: CSADSYNEQFF. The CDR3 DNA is TGCAGTGCTGATAGTTACAATGAGCAGTTCTTC.

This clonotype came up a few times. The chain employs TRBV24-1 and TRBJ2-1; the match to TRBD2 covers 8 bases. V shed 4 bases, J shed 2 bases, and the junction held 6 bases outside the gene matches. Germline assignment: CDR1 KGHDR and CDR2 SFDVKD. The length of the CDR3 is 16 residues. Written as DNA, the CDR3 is TGTGCCACCAGTGAGCCCGTCGGGGGGGCCTACAATGAGCAGTTCTTC. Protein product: CATSEPVGGAYNEQFF.

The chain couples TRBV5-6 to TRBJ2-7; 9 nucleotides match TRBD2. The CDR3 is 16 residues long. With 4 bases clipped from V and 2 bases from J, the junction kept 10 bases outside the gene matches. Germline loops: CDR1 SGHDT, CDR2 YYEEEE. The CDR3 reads CASSGKRAGGPYEQYV. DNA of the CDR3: TGTGCCAGCAGCGGTAAACGAGCGGGAGGTCCCTACGAGCAGTACGTC.

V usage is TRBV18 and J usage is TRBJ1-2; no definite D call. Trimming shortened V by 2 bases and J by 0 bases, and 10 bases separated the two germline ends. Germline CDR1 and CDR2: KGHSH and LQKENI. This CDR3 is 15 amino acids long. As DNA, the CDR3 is TGTGCCAGCTCACCAAAGACGGGAGCTAACTATGGCTACACCTTC. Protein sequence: CASSPKTGANYGYTF. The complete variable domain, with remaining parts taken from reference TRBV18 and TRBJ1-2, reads NAGVMQNPRHLVRRRGQEARLRCSPMKGHSHVYWYRQLPEEGLKFMVYLQKENIIDESGMPKERFSAEFPKEGPSILRIQQVVRGDSAAYFCASSPKTGANYGYTFGSGTRLTVV.

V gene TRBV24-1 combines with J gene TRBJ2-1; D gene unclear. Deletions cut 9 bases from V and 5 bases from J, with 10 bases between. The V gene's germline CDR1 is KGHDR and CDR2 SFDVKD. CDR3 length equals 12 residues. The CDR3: CATSSTHNEQFF. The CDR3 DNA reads TGTGCCACCTCCTCGACCCACAATGAGCAGTTCTTC.

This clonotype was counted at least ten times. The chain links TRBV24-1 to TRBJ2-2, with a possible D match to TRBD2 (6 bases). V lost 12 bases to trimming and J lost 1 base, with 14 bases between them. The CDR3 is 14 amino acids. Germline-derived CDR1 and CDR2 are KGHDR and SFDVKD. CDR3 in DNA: TGTGCCGCGGGGCAGAGACAGAACACCGGGGAGCTGTTTTTT. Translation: CAAGQRQNTGELFF.

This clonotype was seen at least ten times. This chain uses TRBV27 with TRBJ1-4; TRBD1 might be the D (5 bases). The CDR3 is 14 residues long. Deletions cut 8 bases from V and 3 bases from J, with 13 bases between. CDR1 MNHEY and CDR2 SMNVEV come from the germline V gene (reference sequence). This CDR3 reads CASRGAEANEKLFF. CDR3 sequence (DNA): TGTGCCAGCCGTGGGGCGGAGGCTAATGAAAAACTGTTTTTT. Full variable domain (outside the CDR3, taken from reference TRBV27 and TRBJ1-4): EAQVTQNPRYLITVTGKKLTVTCSQNMNHEYMSWYRQDPGLGLRQIYYSMNVEVTDKGDVPEGYKVSRKEKRNFPLILESPSPNQTSLYFCASRGAEANEKLFFGSGTQLSVL.

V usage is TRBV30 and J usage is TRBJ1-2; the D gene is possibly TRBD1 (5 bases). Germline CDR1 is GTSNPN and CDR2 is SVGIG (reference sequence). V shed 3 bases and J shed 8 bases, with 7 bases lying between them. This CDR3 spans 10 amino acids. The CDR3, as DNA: TGTGCCTGGAGAGCAGGGGGCTACACCTTC. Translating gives CAWRAGGYTF.

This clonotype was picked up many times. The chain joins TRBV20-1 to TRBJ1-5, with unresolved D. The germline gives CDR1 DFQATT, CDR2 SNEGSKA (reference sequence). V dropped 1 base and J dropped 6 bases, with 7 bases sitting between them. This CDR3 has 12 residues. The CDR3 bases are TGCAGTGCTAGAGGGTCTTCTCAGCCCCAGCATTTT. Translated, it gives CSARGSSQPQHF.

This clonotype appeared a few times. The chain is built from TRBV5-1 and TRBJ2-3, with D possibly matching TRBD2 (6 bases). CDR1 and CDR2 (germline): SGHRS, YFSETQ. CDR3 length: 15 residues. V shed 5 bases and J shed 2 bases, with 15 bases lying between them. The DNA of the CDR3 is TGCGCCAGCAGGTTCGGCGGGGAGCCCACAGATACGCAGTATTTT. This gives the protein CASRFGGEPTDTQYF.

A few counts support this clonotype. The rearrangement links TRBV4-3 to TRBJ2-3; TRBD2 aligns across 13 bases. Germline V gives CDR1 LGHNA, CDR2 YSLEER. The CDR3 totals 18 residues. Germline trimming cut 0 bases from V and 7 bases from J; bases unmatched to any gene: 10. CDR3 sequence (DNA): TGCGCCAGCAGCCAAGATCTAGGACTAGCGGGAGAAATCTATACGCAGTATTTT. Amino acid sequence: CASSQDLGLAGEIYTQYF.

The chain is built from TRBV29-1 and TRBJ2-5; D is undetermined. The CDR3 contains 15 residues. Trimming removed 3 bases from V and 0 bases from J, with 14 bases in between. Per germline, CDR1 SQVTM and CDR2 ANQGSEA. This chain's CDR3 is CSVDDPFQYQETQYF. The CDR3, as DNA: TGCAGCGTTGATGATCCGTTCCAGTACCAAGAGACCCAGTACTTC.

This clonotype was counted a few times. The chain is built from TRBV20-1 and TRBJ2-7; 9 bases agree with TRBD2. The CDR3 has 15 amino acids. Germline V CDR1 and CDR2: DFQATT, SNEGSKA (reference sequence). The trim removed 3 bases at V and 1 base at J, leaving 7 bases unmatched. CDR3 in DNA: TGCAGTGCTAGCTCCCGACTAGCGGATTCCTACGAGCAGTACTTC. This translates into CSASSRLADSYEQYF.

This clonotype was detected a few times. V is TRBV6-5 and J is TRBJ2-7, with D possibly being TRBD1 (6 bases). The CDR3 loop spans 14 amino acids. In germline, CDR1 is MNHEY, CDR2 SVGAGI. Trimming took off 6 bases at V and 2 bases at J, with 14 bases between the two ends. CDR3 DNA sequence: TGTGCCAGCAGCAGCTCCAGGGGACCCTACGAGCAGTACGTC. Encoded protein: CASSSSRGPYEQYV.

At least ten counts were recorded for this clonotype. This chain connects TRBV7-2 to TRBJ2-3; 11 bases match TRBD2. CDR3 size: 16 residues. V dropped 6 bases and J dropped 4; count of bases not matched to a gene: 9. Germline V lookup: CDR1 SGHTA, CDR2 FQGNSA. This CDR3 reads CASRPTSGSTADTQYF. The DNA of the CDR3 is TGTGCCAGCAGACCCACTAGCGGGAGTACCGCAGATACGCAGTATTTT.

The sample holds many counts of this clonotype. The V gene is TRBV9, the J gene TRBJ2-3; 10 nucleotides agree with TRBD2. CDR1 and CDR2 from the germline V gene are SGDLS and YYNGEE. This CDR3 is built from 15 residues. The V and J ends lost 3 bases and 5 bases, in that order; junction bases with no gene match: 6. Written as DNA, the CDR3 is TGTGCCAGCAGCGAGACTAGCGGGTCGCAAGATACGCAGTATTTT. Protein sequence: CASSETSGSQDTQYF. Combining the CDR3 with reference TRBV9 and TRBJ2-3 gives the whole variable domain DSGVTQTPKHLITATGQRVTLRCSPRSGDLSVYWYQQSLDQGLQFLIQYYNGEERAKGNILERFSAQQFPDLHSELNLSSLELGDSALYFCASSETSGSQDTQYFGPGTRLTVL.

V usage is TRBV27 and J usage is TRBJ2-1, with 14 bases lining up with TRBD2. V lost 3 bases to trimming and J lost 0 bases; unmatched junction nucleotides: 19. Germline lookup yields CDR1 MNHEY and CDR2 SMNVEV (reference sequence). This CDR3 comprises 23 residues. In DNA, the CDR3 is TGTGCCAGCAGTTTCAGCCCAAGACAGACTAGCGGGAGGGGGGTGAGCTCCTACAATGAGCAGTTCTTC. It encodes CASSFSPRQTSGRGVSSYNEQFF.

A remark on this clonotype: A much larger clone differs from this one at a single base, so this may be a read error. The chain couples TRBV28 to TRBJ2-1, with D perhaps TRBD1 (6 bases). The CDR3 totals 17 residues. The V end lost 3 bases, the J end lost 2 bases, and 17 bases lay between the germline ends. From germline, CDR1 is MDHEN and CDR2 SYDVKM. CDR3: CASSFPLTGVAYNEQFF. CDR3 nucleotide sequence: TGTGCCAGCAGTTTCCCCCTGACAGGTGTAGCCTACAATGAGCAGTTCTTC.

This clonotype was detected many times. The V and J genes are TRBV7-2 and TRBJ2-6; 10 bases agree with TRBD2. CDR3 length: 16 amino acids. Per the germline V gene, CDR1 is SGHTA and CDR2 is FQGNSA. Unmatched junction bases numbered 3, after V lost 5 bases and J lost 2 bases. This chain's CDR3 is CASSVTSGPGANVLTF. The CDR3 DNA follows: TGTGCCAGCAGCGTGACTAGCGGGCCTGGGGCCAACGTCCTGACTTTC.

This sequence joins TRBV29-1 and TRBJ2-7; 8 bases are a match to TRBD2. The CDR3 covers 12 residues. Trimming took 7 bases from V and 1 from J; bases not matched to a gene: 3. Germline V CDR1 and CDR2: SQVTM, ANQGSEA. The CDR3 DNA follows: TGCAGCGCGGGGGGGGGTTCCTACGAGCAGTACTTC. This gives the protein CSAGGGSYEQYF.

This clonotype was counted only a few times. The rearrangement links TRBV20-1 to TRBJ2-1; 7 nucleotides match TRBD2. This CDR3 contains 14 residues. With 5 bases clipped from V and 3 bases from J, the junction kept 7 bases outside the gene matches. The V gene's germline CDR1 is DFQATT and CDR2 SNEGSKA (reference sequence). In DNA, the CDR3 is TGCAGTGCTCGGGGGAGGGCCGACTACAATGAGCAGTTCTTC. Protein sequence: CSARGRADYNEQFF.

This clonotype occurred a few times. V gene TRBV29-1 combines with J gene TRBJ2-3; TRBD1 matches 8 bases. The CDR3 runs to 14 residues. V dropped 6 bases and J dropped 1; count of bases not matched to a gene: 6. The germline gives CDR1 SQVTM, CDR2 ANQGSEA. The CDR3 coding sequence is TGCAGCGTCGACCAGGGGGCCCGCACAGATACGCAGTATTTT. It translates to CSVDQGARTDTQYF.

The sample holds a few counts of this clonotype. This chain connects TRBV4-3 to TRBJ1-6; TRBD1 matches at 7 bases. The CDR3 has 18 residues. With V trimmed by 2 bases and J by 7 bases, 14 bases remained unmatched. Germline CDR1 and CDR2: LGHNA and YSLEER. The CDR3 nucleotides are TGCGCCAGCAGCCAATCATACAGGGGTTTTGGGACAAATTCACCCCTCCACTTT. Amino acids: CASSQSYRGFGTNSPLHF.

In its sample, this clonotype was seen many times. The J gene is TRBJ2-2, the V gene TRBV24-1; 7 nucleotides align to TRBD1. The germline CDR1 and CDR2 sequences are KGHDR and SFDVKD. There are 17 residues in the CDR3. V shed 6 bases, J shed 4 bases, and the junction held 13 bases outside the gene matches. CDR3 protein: CATSFSHPGQTTGELFF. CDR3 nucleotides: TGTGCCACCAGTTTCTCCCACCCGGGACAGACCACCGGGGAGCTGTTTTTT.

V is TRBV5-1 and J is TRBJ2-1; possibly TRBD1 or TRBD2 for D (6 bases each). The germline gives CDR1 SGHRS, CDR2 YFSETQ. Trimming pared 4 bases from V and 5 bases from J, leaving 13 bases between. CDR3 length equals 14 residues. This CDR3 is CASSMGGVDNEQFF. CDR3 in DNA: TGCGCCAGCAGCATGGGGGGCGTCGACAATGAGCAGTTCTTC.

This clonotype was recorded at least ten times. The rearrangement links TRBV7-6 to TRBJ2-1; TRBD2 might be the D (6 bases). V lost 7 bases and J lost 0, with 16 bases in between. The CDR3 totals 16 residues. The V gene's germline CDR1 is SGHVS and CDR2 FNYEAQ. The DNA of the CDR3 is TGTGCCAGCACCCGCGTGGGGGGAGGCTCCTACAATGAGCAGTTCTTC. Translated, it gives CASTRVGGGSYNEQFF.

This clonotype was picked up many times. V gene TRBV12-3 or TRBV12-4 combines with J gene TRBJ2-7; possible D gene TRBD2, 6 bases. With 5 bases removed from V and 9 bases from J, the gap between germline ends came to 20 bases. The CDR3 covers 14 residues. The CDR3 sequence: CASSPHDGTFGQYV. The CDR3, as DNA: TGTGCCAGCAGTCCTCATGACGGGACTTTCGGGCAGTACGTC.

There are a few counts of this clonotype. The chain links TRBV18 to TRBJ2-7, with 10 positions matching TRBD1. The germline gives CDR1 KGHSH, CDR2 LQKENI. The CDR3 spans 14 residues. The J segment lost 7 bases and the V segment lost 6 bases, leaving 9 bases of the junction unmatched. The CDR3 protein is CASSDGQGVTEQYF. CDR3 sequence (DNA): TGTGCCAGCTCCGATGGACAGGGGGTGACAGAGCAGTACTTC.

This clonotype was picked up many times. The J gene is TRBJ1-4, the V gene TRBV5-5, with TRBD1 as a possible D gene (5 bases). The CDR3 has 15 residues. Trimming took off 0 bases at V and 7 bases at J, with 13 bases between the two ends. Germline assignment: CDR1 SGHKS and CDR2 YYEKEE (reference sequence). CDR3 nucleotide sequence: TGTGCCAGCAGCTTGGACGGGCGGGACCGTGAAAAACTGTTTTTT. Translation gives CASSLDGRDREKLFF.

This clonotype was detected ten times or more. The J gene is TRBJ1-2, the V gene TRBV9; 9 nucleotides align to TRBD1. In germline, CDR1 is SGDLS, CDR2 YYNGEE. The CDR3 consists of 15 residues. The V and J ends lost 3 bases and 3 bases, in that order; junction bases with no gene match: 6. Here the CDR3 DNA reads TGTGCCAGCAGCGCTTACAGGGGGCTTGACTATGGCTACACCTTC. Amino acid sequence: CASSAYRGLDYGYTF.